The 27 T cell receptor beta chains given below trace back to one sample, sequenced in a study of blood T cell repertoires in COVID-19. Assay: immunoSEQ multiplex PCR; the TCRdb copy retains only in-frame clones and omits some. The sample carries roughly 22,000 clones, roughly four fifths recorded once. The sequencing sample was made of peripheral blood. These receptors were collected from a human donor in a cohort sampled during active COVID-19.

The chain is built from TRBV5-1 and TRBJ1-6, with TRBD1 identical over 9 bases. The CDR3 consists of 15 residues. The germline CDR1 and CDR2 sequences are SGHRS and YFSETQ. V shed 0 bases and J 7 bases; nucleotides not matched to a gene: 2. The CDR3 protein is CASSLGGTGNSPLHF. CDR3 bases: TGCGCCAGCAGCTTGGGGGGGACAGGGAATTCACCCCTCCACTTT.

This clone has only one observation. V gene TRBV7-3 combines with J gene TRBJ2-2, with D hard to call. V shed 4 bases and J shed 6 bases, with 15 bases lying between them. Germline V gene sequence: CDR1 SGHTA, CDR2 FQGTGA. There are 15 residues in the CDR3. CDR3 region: CASSSAGSPPGELFF. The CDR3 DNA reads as TGTGCCAGCAGCTCAGCCGGGTCTCCCCCCGGGGAGCTGTTTTTT.

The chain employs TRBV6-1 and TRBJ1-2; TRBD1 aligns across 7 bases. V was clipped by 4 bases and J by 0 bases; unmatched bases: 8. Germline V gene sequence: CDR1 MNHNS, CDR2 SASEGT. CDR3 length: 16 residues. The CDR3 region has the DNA TGTGCCAGCAGTGGCGACAGGGCTTGGACTAACTATGGCTACACCTTC. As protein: CASSGDRAWTNYGYTF.

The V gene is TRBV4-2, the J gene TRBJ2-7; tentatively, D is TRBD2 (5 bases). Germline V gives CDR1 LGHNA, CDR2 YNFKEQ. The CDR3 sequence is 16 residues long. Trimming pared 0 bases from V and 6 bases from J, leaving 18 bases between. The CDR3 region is CASSQEADAGAIEQYF. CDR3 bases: TGTGCCAGCAGCCAAGAAGCGGACGCCGGCGCGATCGAGCAGTACTTC.

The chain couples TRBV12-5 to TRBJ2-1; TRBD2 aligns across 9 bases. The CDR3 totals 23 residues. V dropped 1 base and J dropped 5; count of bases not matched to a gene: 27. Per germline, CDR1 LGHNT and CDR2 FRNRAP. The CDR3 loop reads CASGLGQSSGTSLRFLRDNEQFF. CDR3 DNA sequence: TGTGCTAGTGGTTTGGGACAGTCCTCAGGGACTAGCCTCCGGTTTCTGAGAGACAATGAGCAGTTCTTC.

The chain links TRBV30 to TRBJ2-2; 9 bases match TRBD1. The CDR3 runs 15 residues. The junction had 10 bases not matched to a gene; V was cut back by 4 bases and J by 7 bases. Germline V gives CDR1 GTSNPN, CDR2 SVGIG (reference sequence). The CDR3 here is CAWKGGTGFLGELFF. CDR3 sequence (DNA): TGTGCCTGGAAGGGCGGGACAGGGTTCCTCGGGGAGCTGTTTTTT.

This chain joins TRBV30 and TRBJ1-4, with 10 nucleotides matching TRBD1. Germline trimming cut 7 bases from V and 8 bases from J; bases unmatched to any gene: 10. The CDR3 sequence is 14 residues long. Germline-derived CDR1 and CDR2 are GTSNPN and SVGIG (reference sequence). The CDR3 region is CASKPGTGVEKLFF. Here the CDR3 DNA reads TGTGCCTCGAAACCTGGGACAGGGGTGGAAAAACTGTTTTTT.

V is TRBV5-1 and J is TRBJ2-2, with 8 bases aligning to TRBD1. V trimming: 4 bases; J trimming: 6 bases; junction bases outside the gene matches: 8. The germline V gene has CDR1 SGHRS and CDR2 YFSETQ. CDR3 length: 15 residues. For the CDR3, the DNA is TGCGCCAGCAGCCCGCGGACAGGGCAAGCCGGGGAGCTGTTTTTT. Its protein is CASSPRTGQAGELFF.

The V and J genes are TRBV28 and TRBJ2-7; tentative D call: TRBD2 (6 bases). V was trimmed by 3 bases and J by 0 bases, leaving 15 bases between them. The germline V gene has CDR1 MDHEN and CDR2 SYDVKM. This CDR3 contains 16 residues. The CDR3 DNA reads TGTGCCAGCAGTTTCCCCAGCGGGTTGAGCTCCTACGAGCAGTACTTC. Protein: CASSFPSGLSSYEQYF.

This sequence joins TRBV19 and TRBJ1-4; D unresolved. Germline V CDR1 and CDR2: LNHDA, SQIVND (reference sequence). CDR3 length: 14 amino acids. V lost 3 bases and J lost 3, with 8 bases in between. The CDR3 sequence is CASSMTGANEKLFF. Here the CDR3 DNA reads TGTGCCAGTAGTATGACGGGAGCTAATGAAAAACTGTTTTTT.

CDR3 nucleotides: TGTGCCAGCAGACCCCGAGACCGACTTGAAGCTTTCTTT. This sequence encodes CASRPRDRLEAFF. The V call is TRBV6-5, the J call TRBJ1-1, with no clear D. Germline V lookup: CDR1 MNHEY, CDR2 SVGAGI. This CDR3 has 13 residues. Trimming left V 6 bases short and J 7 bases short, with 15 bases between.

CDR3 sequence: CSARGGGEAFF. CDR3 in DNA: TGCAGTGCCCGAGGTGGGGGCGAAGCTTTCTTT. The V gene is TRBV20-1, the J gene TRBJ1-1; D is possibly TRBD1 (6 bases). The germline CDR1 and CDR2 sequences are DFQATT and SNEGSKA (reference sequence). The CDR3 is 11 amino acids. Trimming pared 6 bases from V and 8 bases from J, leaving 13 bases between.

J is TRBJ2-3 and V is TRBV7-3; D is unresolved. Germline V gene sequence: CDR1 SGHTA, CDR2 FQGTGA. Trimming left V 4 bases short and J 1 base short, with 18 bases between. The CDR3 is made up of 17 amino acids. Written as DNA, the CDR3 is TGTGCCAGCAGCTCATGCCTGACTGATGAATGCACAGATACGCAGTATTTT. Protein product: CASSSCLTDECTDTQYF.

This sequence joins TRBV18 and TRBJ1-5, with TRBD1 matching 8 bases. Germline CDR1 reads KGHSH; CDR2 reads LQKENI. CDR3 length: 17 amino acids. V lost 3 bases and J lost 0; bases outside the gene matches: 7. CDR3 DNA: TGTGCCAGCTCACCGGAGCAGGGGGCTTATAGCAATCAGCCCCAGCATTTT. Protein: CASSPEQGAYSNQPQHF.

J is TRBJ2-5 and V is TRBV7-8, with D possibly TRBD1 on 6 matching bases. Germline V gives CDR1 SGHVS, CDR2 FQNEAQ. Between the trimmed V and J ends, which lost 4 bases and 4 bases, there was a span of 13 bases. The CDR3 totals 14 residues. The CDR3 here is CASSSKGVAETQYF. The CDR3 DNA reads TGTGCCAGCAGCTCAAAGGGGGTGGCAGAGACCCAGTACTTC. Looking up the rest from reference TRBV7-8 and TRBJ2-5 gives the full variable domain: GAGVSQSPRYKVAKRGQDVALRCDPISGHVSLFWYQQALGQGPEFLTYFQNEAQLDKSGLPSDRFFAERPEGSVSTLKIQRTQQEDSAVYLCASSSKGVAETQYFGPGTRLLVL.

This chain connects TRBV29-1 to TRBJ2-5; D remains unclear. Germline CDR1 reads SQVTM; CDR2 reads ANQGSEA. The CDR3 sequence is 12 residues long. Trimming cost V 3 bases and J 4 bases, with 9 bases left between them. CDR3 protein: CSVDSYGETQYF. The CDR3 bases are TGCAGCGTTGATTCCTACGGAGAGACCCAGTACTTC.

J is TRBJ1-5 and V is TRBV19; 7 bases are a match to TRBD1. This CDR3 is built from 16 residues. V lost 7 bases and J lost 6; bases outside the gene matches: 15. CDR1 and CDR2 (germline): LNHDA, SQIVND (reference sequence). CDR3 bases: TGTGCCAGTACCCGCATAGACAAGGGGGCGGTTCAGCCCCAGCATTTT. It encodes CASTRIDKGAVQPQHF.

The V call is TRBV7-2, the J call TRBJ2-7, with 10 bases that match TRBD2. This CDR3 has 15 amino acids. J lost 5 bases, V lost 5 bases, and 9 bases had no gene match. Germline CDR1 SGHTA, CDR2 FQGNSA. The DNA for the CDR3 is TGTGCCAGCAGCCTCCCGCTAGCGGGAGTCCACGAGCAGTACTTC. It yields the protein CASSLPLAGVHEQYF.

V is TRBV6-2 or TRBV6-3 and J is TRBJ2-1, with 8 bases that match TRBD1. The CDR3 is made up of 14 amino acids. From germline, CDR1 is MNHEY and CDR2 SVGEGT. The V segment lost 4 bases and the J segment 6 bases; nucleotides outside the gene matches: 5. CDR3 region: CASSFRTGPNEQFF. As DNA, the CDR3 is TGTGCCAGCAGTTTCAGGACAGGGCCCAATGAGCAGTTCTTC.

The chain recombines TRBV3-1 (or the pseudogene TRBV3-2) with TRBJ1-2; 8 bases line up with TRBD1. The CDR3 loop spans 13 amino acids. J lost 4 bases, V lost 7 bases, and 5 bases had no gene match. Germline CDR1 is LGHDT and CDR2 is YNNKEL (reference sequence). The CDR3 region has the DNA TGTGCCAGCACCTCTGGACAGGGCTATGGCTACACCTTC. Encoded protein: CASTSGQGYGYTF.

CDR3 in DNA: TGTGCCAGCAGTACGGGATATGAGCAGTTCTTC. It yields the protein CASSTGYEQFF. V and J are TRBV27 and TRBJ2-1, with a possible D match to TRBD2 (5 bases). Trimming cost V 5 bases and J 8 bases, with 7 bases left between them. Germline assignment: CDR1 MNHEY and CDR2 SMNVEV (reference sequence). This CDR3 has 11 residues.

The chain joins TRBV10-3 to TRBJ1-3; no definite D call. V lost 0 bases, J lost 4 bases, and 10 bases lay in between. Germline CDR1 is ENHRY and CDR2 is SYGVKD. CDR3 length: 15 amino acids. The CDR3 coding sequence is TGTGCCATCAGTGAGTCACCCGACAACGGAAACACCATATATTTT. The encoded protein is CAISESPDNGNTIYF.

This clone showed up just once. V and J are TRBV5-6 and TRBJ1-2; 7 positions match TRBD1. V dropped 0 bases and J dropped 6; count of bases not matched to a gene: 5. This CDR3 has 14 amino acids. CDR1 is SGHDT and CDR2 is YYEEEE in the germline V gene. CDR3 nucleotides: TGTGCCAGCAGCTTGGGAAGGGGGCTCGATGGCTACACCTTC. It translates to CASSLGRGLDGYTF.

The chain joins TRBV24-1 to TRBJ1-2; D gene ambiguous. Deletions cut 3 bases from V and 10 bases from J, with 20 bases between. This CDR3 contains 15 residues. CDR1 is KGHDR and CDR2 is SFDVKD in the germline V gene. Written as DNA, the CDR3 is TGTGCCACCAGTGATCCCAGAACTACAACCCCGGCCTACACCTTC. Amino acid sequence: CATSDPRTTTPAYTF.

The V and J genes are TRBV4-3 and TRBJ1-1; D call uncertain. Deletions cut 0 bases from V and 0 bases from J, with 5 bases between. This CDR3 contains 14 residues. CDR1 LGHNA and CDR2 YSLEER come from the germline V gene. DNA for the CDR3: TGCGCCAGCAGCCAAGAGTACTTGAACACTGAAGCTTTCTTT. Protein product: CASSQEYLNTEAFF.

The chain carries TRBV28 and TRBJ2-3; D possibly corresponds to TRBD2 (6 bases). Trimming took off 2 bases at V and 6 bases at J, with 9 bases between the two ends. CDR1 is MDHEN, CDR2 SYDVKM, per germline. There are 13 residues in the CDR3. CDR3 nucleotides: TGTGCCAGCAGTTTAGGGGGGAGGGATACGCAGTATTTT. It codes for CASSLGGRDTQYF.

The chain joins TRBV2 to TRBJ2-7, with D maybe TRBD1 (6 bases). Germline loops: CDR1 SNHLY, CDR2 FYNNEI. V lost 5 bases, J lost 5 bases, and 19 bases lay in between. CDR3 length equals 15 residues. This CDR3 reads CASSYPFGGANEQYF. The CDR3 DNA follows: TGTGCCAGCAGTTACCCCTTTGGGGGCGCCAACGAGCAGTACTTC.